These 19 T cell receptor beta chains came from one sample sequenced in a study of blood T cell repertoires in COVID-19. The assay was immunoSEQ multiplex PCR, and TCRdb's table has in-frame clones only and misses some. The sample records roughly 260,000 clones, approximately 86% being singletons. Specimen: peripheral blood. The receptors come from a woman aged 50 to 65 who had recovered from COVID-19.

Remarks on this clone: Different DNA sequences within this sample yield the same CDR3. This rearrangement joins TRBV6-5 to TRBJ2-1, with TRBD1 identical over 9 bases. Germline loops: CDR1 MNHEY, CDR2 SVGAGI. The V gene end was trimmed by 6 bases and the J gene end by 8 bases; junction bases not matched to a gene: 2. This CDR3 region has 12 residues. The CDR3, as DNA: TGTGCCAGCAGCAGGACAGGGGATGAGCAGTTCTTC. Translated: CASSRTGDEQFF.

This chain connects TRBV20-1 to TRBJ2-1; TRBD2 matches at 14 bases. The germline gives CDR1 DFQATT, CDR2 SNEGSKA (reference sequence). The CDR3 runs 15 residues. Trimming took 3 bases from V and 6 from J; bases not matched to a gene: 4. The CDR3 region has the DNA TGCAGTGCTAGTCAGACTAGCGGGAGGGCCAATGAGCAGTTCTTC. It codes for CSASQTSGRANEQFF.

The J gene is TRBJ1-5, the V gene TRBV30; 11 nucleotides line up with TRBD1. Germline V lookup: CDR1 GTSNPN, CDR2 SVGIG (reference sequence). With 1 base clipped from V and 7 bases from J, the junction kept 6 bases outside the gene matches. This CDR3 contains 15 residues. The CDR3 sequence is CAWSGTGGPGQPQHF. CDR3 nucleotide sequence: TGTGCCTGGAGTGGGACAGGGGGCCCGGGGCAGCCCCAGCATTTT.

Only a few counts were recorded for this clone. The rearrangement links TRBV19 to TRBJ1-1; 9 bases line up with TRBD1. Looked up from germline, CDR1 is LNHDA and CDR2 is SQIVND (reference sequence). With 5 bases clipped from V and 3 bases from J, the junction kept 13 bases outside the gene matches. There are 17 residues in the CDR3. CDR3 loop: CASSSGQGRHLDTEAFF. The CDR3 DNA sequence: TGTGCCAGTAGTTCAGGACAGGGGAGGCACCTCGACACTGAAGCTTTCTTT.

This rearrangement joins TRBV27 to TRBJ2-2, with a weak D call TRBD2 (5 bases). Looked up from germline, CDR1 is MNHEY and CDR2 is SMNVEV (reference sequence). V lost 5 bases to trimming and J lost 5 bases, with 15 bases between them. The CDR3 runs 15 residues. CDR3 sequence (DNA): TGTGCCAGCAGTCCCCGGGATAGCAGGACCGGGGAGCTGTTTTTT. Translation gives CASSPRDSRTGELFF.

V usage is TRBV28 and J usage is TRBJ1-2; D gene ambiguous. The germline V gene has CDR1 MDHEN and CDR2 SYDVKM. The CDR3 runs 15 residues. Trimming left V 4 bases short and J 2 bases short, with 14 bases between. The CDR3 reads CASSSLVEGNYGYTF. CDR3 nucleotides: TGTGCCAGCAGTTCTCTCGTGGAGGGAAACTATGGCTACACCTTC.

The CDR3 spells CASSFARQGVSYNEQFF. The CDR3 DNA reads as TGTGCCAGCAGCTTTGCAAGACAGGGGGTTTCCTACAATGAGCAGTTCTTC. The chain is built from TRBV7-9 and TRBJ2-1; 9 nucleotides agree with TRBD1. The germline V gene encodes CDR1 SEHNR and CDR2 FQNEAQ (reference sequence). Unmatched junction bases numbered 7, after V lost 3 bases and J lost 1 base. The CDR3 extends over 17 amino acids.

Here the CDR3 reads CASSQGTSEQETQYF. The CDR3 nucleotides are TGTGCCAGCAGCCAAGGAACTAGCGAACAAGAGACCCAGTACTTC. V gene TRBV4-2 combines with J gene TRBJ2-5, with 7 bases aligning to TRBD2. V shed 1 base, J shed 2 bases, and the junction held 4 bases outside the gene matches. The CDR3 extends over 15 amino acids. CDR1 and CDR2 (germline): LGHNA, YNFKEQ.

The V call is TRBV4-3, the J call TRBJ2-3; 10 nucleotides agree with TRBD2. The CDR3 runs 17 residues. The germline gives CDR1 LGHNA, CDR2 YSLEER. V lost 0 bases, J lost 4 bases, and 7 bases stayed unmatched. The DNA of the CDR3 is TGCGCCAGCAGCCAAGATTTAAGCGGGGGGGCCCCAGATACGCAGTATTTT. Amino acids: CASSQDLSGGAPDTQYF.

This rearrangement joins TRBV7-8 to TRBJ2-1, with D possibly matching TRBD1 (5 bases). CDR1 and CDR2 from the germline V gene are SGHVS and FQNEAQ. Trimming stripped 1 base from V and 9 bases from J, with 16 bases between. The CDR3 runs to 15 residues. The CDR3 spells CASSLGSSLQGEQFF. The CDR3 coding sequence is TGTGCCAGCAGCTTAGGTTCGTCACTCCAGGGTGAGCAGTTCTTC.

This clone has only one observation. The chain joins TRBV7-8 to TRBJ1-2, with 8 positions matching TRBD1. The J segment lost 2 bases and the V segment lost 0 bases, leaving 2 bases of the junction unmatched. The CDR3 is made up of 15 amino acids. Germline V gene sequence: CDR1 SGHVS, CDR2 FQNEAQ. Here the CDR3 reads CASSLANRGNYGYTF. CDR3 sequence (DNA): TGTGCCAGCAGCTTAGCGAACAGGGGGAACTATGGCTACACCTTC.

This chain joins TRBV6-6 and TRBJ1-5; 10 bases fit TRBD1. CDR1 is MNHNY, CDR2 SVGAGI, per germline (reference sequence). V lost 6 bases, J lost 6 bases, and 20 bases stayed unmatched. The CDR3 loop spans 19 amino acids. Here the CDR3 reads CASSRKPPGQGFFRQPQHF. The CDR3 region has the DNA TGTGCCAGCAGCCGAAAGCCCCCGGGACAGGGGTTTTTCCGTCAGCCCCAGCATTTT.

The CDR3: CAWSIGTGNIQYF. For the CDR3, the DNA is TGTGCCTGGAGTATAGGGACAGGGAACATTCAGTACTTC. The rearrangement joins TRBV30 to TRBJ2-4; TRBD1 aligns across 9 bases. This CDR3 has 13 residues. Germline values: CDR1 GTSNPN, CDR2 SVGIG (reference sequence). V lost 2 bases to trimming and J lost 7 bases; unmatched junction nucleotides: 3.

CDR3 amino acids: CASSFRSDKETQYF. The CDR3 DNA is TGCGCCAGCAGCTTTCGTTCAGATAAAGAGACCCAGTACTTC. V usage is TRBV5-1 and J usage is TRBJ2-5; D is ambiguous. The CDR3 length is 14 residues. The V end was cut by 2 bases, the J end by 3 bases, with 11 bases between. The V gene's germline CDR1 is SGHRS and CDR2 YFSETQ.

The V call is TRBV24-1, the J call TRBJ2-3, with D perhaps TRBD1 (5 bases). This CDR3 comprises 14 residues. Germline V gives CDR1 KGHDR, CDR2 SFDVKD. V was cut by 1 base and J by 4 bases, with 8 bases left in between. Written as DNA, the CDR3 is TGTGCCACCAGTGATTTCAAGGGGTCAGATACGCAGTATTTT. This gives the protein CATSDFKGSDTQYF.

A single count supports this clone. The V and J genes are TRBV30 and TRBJ2-7; D is ambiguous. The CDR3 is 16 residues long. Trimming cost V 0 bases and J 9 bases, with 24 bases left between them. The germline CDR1 and CDR2 sequences are GTSNPN and SVGIG (reference sequence). The CDR3 nucleotides read TGTGCCTGGAGTGTACGCGGTCACGGCGGAATATCTGGGCAGTACTTC. Its protein product is CAWSVRGHGGISGQYF.

This clone was seen only once. The rearrangement joins TRBV6-5 to TRBJ1-3; D might be TRBD1 (6 bases). Trimming took 0 bases from V and 0 from J, leaving 6 bases between them. Germline CDR1 is MNHEY and CDR2 is SVGAGI. CDR3 length: 15 residues. DNA for the CDR3: TGTGCCAGCAGTTACTCGGACAGCTCTGGAAACACCATATATTTT. Residues: CASSYSDSSGNTIYF.

This chain uses TRBV12-3 or TRBV12-4 with TRBJ1-2; 7 bases match TRBD1. J was trimmed by 5 bases and V by 7 bases; bases with no gene match: 7. The CDR3 has 13 residues. CDR3 protein: CASTRQGLYGYTF. DNA for the CDR3: TGTGCCAGCACACGACAGGGCCTTTATGGCTACACCTTC.

This clone appeared once. The chain links TRBV12-5 to TRBJ1-1; D unclear. Deletions cut 4 bases from V and 1 base from J, with 10 bases between. The CDR3 has 14 amino acids. From germline, CDR1 is LGHNT and CDR2 FRNRAP. The CDR3 region has the DNA TGTGCTAGTGGTTCAAATACGGGGAACACTGAAGCTTTCTTT. Translating gives CASGSNTGNTEAFF.